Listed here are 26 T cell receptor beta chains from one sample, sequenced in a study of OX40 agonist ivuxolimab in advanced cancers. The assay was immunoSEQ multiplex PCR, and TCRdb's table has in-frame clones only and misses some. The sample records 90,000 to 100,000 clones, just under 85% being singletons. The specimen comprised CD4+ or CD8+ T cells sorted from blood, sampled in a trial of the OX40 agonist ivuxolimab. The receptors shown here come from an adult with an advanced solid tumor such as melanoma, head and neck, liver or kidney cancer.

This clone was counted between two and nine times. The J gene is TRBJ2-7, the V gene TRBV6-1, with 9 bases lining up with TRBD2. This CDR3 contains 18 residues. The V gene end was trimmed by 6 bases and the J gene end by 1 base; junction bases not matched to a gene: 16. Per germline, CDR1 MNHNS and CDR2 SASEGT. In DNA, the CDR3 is TGTGCCAGCAGGGAACGAGCGGGAGGTCCTTCCTCTTCCTACGAGCAGTACTTC. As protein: CASRERAGGPSSSYEQYF.

DNA for the CDR3: TGTGCCAGCAGCTTAACGACCTCCTACGAGCAGTACTTC. Translation gives CASSLTTSYEQYF. This chain connects TRBV7-9 to TRBJ2-7; D call uncertain. Germline CDR1 reads SEHNR; CDR2 reads FQNEAQ (reference sequence). Trimming left V 2 bases short and J 0 bases short, with 5 bases between. This CDR3 has 13 residues.

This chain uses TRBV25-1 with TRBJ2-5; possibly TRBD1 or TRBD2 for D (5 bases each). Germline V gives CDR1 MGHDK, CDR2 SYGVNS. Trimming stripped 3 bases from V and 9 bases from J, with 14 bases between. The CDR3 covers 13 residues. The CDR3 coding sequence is TGTGCCAGCAGTGAGGGGACCCCTAAGGCCCAGTACTTC. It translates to CASSEGTPKAQYF.

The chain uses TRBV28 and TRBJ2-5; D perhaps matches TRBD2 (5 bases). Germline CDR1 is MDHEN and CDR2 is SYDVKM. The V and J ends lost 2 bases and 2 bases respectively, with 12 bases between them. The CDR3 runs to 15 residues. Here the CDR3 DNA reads TGTGCCAGCAGTTTACCCGGACTCAGTCAAGAGACCCAGTACTTC. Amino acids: CASSLPGLSQETQYF. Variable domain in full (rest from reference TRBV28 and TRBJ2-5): DVKVTQSSRYLVKRTGEKVFLECVQDMDHENMFWYRQDPGLGLRLIYFSYDVKMKEKGDIPEGYSVSREKKERFSLILESASTNQTSMYLCASSLPGLSQETQYFGPGTRLLVL.

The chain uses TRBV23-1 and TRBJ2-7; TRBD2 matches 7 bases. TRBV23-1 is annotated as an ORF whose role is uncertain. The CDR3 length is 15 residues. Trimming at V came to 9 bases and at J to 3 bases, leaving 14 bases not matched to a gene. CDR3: CASTGGGSSLYEQYF. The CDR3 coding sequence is TGCGCCAGTACGGGGGGAGGCTCCTCCCTCTACGAGCAGTACTTC.

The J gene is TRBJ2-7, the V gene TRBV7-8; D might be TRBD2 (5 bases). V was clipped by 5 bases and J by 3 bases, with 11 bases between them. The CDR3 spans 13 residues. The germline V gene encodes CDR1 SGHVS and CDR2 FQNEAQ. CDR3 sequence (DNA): TGTGCCAGCAGCACCGGACTCCTCTACGAGCAGTACTTC. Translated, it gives CASSTGLLYEQYF.

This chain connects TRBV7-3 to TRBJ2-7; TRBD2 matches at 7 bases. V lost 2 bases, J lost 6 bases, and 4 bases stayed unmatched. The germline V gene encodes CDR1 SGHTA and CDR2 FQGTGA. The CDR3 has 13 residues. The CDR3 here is CASSLRREGEQYF. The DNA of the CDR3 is TGTGCCAGCAGCTTACGCAGGGAGGGCGAGCAGTACTTC.

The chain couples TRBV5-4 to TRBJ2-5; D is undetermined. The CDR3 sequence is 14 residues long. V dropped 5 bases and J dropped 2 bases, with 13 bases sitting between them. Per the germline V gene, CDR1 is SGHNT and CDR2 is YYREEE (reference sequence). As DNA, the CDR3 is TGTGCCAGCAGTGCGGACCGCCGACAAGAGACCCAGTACTTC. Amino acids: CASSADRRQETQYF.

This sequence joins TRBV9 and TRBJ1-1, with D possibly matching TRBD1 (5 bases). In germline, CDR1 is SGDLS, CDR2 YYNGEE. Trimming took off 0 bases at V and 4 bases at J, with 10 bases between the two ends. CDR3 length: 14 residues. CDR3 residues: CASSVGPGSTEAFF. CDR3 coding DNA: TGTGCCAGCAGCGTAGGCCCAGGGAGCACTGAAGCTTTCTTT.

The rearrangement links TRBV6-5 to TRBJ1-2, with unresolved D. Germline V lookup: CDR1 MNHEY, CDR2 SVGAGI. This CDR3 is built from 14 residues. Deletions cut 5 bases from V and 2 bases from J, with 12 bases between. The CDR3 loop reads CASSKTGSNYGYTF. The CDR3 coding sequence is TGTGCCAGCAGTAAGACCGGATCAAACTATGGCTACACCTTC.

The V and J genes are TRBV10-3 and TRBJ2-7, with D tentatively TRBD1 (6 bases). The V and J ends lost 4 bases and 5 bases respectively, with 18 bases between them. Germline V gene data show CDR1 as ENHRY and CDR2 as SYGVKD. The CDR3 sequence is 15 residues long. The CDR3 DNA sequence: TGTGCCATCAGTGGGTCCACCGGACAGAGCAACGAGCAGTACTTC. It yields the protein CAISGSTGQSNEQYF.

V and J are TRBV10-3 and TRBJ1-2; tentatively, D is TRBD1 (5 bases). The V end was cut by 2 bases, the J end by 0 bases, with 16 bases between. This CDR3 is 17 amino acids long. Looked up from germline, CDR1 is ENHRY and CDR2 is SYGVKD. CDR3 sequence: CAISEVGDRLANYGYTF. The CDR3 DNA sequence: TGTGCCATCAGTGAGGTGGGCGACAGACTAGCTAACTATGGCTACACCTTC.

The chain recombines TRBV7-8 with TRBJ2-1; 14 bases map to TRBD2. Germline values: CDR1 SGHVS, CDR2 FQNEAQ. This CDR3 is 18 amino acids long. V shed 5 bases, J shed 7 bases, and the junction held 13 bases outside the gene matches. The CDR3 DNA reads TGTGCCAGCAGCCCGCCCTTGAGACTAGCGGGGGGGCTTAATGAGCAGTTCTTC. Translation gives CASSPPLRLAGGLNEQFF.

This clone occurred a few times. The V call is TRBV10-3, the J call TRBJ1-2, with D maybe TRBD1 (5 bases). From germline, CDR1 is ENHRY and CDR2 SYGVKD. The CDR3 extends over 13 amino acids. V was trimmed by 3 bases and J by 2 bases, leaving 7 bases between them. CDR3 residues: CAISDTGNYGYTF. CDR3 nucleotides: TGTGCCATCAGTGATACAGGCAACTATGGCTACACCTTC.

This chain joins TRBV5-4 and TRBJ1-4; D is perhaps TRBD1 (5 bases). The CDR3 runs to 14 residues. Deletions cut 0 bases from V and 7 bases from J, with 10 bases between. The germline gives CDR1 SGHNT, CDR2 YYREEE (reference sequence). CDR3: CASSLGDVGEKLFF. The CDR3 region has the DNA TGTGCCAGCAGCTTGGGGGACGTTGGTGAAAAACTGTTTTTT.

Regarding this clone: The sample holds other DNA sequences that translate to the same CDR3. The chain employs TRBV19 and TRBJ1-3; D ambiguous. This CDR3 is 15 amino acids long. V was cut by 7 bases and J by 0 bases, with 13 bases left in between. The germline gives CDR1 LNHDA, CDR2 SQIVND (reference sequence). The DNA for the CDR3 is TGTGCCAGTACCGCCGGGAGGGCCTCTGGAAACACCATATATTTT. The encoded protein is CASTAGRASGNTIYF.

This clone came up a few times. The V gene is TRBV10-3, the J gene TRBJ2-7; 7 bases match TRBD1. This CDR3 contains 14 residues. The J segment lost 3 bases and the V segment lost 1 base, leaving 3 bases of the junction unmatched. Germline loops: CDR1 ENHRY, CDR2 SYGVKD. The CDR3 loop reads CAISELQGIYEQYF. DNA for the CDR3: TGTGCCATCAGTGAGTTACAGGGGATCTACGAGCAGTACTTC.

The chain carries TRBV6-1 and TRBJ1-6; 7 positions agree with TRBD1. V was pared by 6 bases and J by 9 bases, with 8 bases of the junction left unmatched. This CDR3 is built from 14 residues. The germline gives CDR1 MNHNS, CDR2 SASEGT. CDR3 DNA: TGTGCCAGCAGGGACACAGGGGTCGGTTCACCCCTCCACTTT. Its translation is CASRDTGVGSPLHF.

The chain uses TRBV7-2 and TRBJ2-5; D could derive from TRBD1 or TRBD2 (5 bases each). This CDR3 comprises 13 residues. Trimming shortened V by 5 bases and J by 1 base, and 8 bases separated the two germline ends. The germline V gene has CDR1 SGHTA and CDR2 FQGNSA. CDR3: CASSTGPQETQYF. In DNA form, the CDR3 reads TGTGCCAGCAGCACGGGGCCCCAAGAGACCCAGTACTTC. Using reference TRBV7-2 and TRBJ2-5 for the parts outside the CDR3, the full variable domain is GAGVSQSPSNKVTEKGKDVELRCDPISGHTALYWYRQSLGQGLEFLIYFQGNSAPDKSGLPSDRFSAERTGGSVSTLTIQRTQQEDSAVYLCASSTGPQETQYFGPGTRLLVL.

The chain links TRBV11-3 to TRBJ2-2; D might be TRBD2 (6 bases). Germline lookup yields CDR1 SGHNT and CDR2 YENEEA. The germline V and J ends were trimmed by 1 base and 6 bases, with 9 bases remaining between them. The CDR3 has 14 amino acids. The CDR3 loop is CASSLGRVSGELFF. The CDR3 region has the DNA TGTGCCAGCAGCTTAGGGAGGGTGTCCGGGGAGCTGTTTTTT.

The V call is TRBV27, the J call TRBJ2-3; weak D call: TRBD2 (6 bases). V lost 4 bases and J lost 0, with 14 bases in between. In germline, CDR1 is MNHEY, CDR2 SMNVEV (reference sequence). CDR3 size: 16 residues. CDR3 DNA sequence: TGTGCCAGCAGTTCTTTCGCGGGGCGCAGCACAGATACGCAGTATTTT. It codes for CASSSFAGRSTDTQYF.

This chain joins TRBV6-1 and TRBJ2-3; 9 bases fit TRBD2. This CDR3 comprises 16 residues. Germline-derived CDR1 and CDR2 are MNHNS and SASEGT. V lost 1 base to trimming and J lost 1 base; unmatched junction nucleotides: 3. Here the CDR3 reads CASSEGRGGGTDTQYF. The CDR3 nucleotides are TGTGCCAGCAGTGAAGGGCGGGGGGGCGGCACAGATACGCAGTATTTT.

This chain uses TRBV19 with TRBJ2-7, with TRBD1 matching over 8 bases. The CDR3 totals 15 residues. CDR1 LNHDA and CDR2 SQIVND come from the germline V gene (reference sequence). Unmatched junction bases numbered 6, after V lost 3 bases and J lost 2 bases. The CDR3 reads CASSISGTGAYEQYF. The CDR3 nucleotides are TGTGCCAGTAGTATTTCTGGGACAGGAGCCTACGAGCAGTACTTC.

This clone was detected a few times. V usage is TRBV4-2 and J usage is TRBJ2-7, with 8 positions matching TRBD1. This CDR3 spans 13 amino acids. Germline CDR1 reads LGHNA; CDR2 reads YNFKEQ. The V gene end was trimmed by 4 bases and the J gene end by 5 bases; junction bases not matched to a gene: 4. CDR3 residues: CASSRNRGDEQYF. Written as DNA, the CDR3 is TGTGCCAGCAGCCGCAACAGGGGGGACGAGCAGTACTTC.

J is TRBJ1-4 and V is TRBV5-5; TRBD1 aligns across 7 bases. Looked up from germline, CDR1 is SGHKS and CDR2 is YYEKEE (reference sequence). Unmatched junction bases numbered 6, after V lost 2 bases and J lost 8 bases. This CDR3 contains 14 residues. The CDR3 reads CASSFPGGTEKLFF. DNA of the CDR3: TGTGCCAGCAGCTTCCCAGGGGGAACGGAAAAACTGTTTTTT.

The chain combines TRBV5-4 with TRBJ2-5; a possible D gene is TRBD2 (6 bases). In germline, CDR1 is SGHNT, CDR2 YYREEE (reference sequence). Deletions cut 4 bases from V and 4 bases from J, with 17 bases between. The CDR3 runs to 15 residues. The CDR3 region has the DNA TGTGCCAGCAGCCGGCCGGGAGAAAGGGGAGAGACCCAGTACTTC. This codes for CASSRPGERGETQYF.